The sequence of this TCR beta chain was determined in a study of T cells in Graves' hyperthyroidism and ophthalmopathy. Study in general: Upon initial diagnosis and before any treatment, peripheral blood was collected. Whole-study results and caveats: Separating ophthalmopathy from stable hyperthyroidism was achieved by a 13 V-J model.

The sample holds a few counts of this clonotype. Its antigen is not identified. The PBMCs were taken from about 9.7 ml of fresh peripheral blood. The germline gives CDR1 SEHNR, CDR2 FQNEAQ (reference sequence). The CDR3 runs 16 residues. Trimming removed 4 bases at V and 5 bases at J, with 20 bases between. Amplification targeted TCR beta CDR3 regions from RNA transcripts. HTBI primers were the set used in a first-round RT-PCR of the TCR CDR3. TCRdb re-derived calls from the multiplex PCR reads in MiXCR, one entry per CDR3 protein. The repertoire has about 420,000 distinct CDR3 sequences, 15% to 19% of them found once; the top ten carry around 14%.

The chain has TRBV7-9 and TRBJ2-5, with D perhaps TRBD1 or TRBD2 (6 bases each). The specimen sequenced was blood. This TCR came from a woman younger than 35 with Graves' hyperthyroidism. CDR3: CASSSSNRGLRETQYF. Here the CDR3 DNA reads TGTGCCAGCAGCTCTTCGAATCGGGGGCTTAGGGAGACCCAGTACTTC.